This TCR beta chain was sequenced during a study of blood T cell repertoires in COVID-19. The protocol was immunoSEQ multiplex PCR, while the TCRdb copy is restricted to in-frame clones and leaves out a portion. This table has some 130,000 clones, more than 75% appearing once. V was cut by 0 bases and J by 5 bases, with 14 bases left in between. The CDR3 is made up of 15 amino acids. CDR1 is SGHRS and CDR2 is YFSETQ in the germline V gene. This TCR was recovered from a woman aged 50 to 65 who had recovered from COVID-19. The sequenced material came from PBMCs or T cells enriched from blood (not recorded which). This chain connects TRBV5-1 to TRBJ2-5; TRBD2 is a possible D gene (5 bases). The CDR3 DNA is TGCGCCAGCAGCTTGGGTGGAACGAGGGAGGAGACCCAGTACTTC. It encodes CASSLGGTREETQYF. Full variable domain (outside the CDR3, taken from reference TRBV5-1 and TRBJ2-5): KAGVTQTPRYLIKTRGQQVTLSCSPISGHRSVSWYQQTPGQGLQFLFEYFSETQRNKGNFPGRFSGRQFSNSRSEMNVSTLELGDSALYLCASSLGGTREETQYFGPGTRLLVL.